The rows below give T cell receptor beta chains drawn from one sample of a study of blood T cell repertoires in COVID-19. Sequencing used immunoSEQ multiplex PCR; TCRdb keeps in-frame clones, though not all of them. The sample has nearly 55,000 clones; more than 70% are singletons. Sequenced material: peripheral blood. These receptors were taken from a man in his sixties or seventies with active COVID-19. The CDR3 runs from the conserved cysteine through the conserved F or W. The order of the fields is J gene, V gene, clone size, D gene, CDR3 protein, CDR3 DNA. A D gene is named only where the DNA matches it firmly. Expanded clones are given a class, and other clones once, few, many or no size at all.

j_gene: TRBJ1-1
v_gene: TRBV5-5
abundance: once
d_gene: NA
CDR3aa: CASSPVTGNTEAFF
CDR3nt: TGTGCCAGCAGCCCGGTGACAGGGAACACTGAAGCTTTCTTT

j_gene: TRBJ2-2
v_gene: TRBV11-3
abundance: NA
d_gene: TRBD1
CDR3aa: CASSRRDRLLNTGELFF
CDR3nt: TGTGCCAGCAGCCGCCGGGACAGGCTATTGAACACCGGGGAGCTGTTTTTT

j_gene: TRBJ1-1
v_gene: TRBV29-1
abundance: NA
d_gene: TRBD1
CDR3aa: CSGLDRINTEAFF
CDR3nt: TGCAGCGGGTTGGACAGGATTAACACTGAAGCTTTCTTT

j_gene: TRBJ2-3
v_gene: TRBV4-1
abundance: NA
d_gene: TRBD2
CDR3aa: CASSLGGLAGTDTQYF
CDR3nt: TGCGCCAGCAGCCTAGGAGGACTAGCGGGGACAGATACGCAGTATTTT

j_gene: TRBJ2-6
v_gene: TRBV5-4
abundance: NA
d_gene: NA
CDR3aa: CASSLVGGVGSGANVLTF
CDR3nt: TGTGCCAGCAGCTTGGTAGGGGGAGTGGGCTCTGGGGCCAACGTCCTGACTTTC

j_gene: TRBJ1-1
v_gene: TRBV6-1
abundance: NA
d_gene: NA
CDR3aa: CASSDPDRTRTEAFF
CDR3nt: TGTGCCAGCAGTGATCCTGACAGGACAAGGACTGAAGCTTTCTTT

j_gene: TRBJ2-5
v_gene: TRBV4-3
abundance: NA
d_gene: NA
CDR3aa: CASSRGARPQETQYF
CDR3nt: TGCGCCAGCAGCCGCGGCGCTCGACCACAAGAGACCCAGTACTTC

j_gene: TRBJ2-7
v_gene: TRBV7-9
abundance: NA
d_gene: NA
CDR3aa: CASSQGGEQYF
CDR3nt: TGTGCCAGCAGTCAGGGAGGCGAGCAGTACTTC

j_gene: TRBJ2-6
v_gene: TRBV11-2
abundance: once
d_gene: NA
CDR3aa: CASSPPGANVLTF
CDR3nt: TGTGCCAGCAGCCCTCCAGGAGCCAACGTCCTGACTTTC

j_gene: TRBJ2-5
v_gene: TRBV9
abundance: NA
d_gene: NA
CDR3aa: CASSPLSGTEGETQYF
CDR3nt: TGTGCCAGCAGCCCCCTCTCCGGGACTGAGGGGGAGACCCAGTACTTC

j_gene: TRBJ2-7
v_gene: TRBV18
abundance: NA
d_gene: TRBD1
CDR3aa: CASSRDSSYEQYF
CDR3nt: TGTGCCAGCTCCCGGGACAGCTCCTACGAGCAGTACTTC

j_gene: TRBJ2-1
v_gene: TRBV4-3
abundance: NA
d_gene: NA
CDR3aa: CASSQDPYPGYRNEQFF
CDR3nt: TGCGCCAGCAGCCAAGATCCGTACCCCGGCTACAGGAATGAGCAGTTCTTC

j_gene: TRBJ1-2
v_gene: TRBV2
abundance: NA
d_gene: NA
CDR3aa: CASSSPSYGYTF
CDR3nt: TGTGCCAGCAGTTCCCCTAGTTATGGCTACACCTTC

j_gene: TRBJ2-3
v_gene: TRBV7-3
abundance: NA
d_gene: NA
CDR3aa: CASSKHAGADFYTDLGAQYF
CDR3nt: TGTGCCAGCAGCAAACACGCAGGGGCAGATTTTTACACCGATCTGGGTGCGCAGTATTTT

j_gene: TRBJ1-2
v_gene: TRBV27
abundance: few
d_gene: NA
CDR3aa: CASREGGVNYGYTF
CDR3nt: TGTGCCAGCAGGGAAGGGGGGGTAAACTATGGCTACACCTTC

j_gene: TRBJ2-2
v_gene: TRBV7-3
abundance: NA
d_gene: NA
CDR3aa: CASSLLAGRNTGELFF
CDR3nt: TGTGCCAGCAGCTTACTGGCGGGGCGGAACACCGGGGAGCTGTTTTTT

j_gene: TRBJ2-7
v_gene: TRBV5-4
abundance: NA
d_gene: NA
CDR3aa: CASSWGRGKDEQYF
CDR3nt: TGTGCCAGCAGCTGGGGCAGGGGTAAGGACGAGCAGTACTTC

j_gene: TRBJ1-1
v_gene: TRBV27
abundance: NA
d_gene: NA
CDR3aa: CASSLMGGTTEAFF
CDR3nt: TGTGCCAGCAGTTTGATGGGAGGGACCACTGAAGCTTTCTTT

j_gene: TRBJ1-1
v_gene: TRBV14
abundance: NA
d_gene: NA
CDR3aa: CASSPDRNEAFF
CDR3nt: TGTGCCAGCAGCCCAGACAGGAATGAAGCTTTCTTT

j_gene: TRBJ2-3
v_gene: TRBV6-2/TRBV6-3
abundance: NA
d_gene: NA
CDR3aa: CASSPTTGYGTDTQYF
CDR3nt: TGTGCCAGCAGCCCCACCACAGGGTACGGCACAGATACGCAGTATTTT

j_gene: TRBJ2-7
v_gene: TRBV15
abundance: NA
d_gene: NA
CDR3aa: CATSRDVRGEQYF
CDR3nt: TGTGCCACCAGCAGAGATGTAAGGGGCGAGCAGTACTTC

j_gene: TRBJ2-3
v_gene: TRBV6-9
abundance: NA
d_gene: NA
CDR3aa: CASRAGTSTDTQYF
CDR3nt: TGTGCCAGCAGAGCTGGGACTTCCACAGATACGCAGTATTTT

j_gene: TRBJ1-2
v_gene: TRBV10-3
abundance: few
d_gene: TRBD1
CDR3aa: CATRGTTGGALYGYTF
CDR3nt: TGTGCCACAAGGGGAACTACAGGGGGCGCCCTCTATGGCTACACCTTC

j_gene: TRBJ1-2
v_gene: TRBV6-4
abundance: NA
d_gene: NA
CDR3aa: CASSGGAYGYTF
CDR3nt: TGTGCCAGCAGCGGAGGTGCCTATGGCTACACCTTC

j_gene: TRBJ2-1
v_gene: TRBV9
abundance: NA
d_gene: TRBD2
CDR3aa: CASSVENQSSGGDYNEQFF
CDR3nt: TGTGCCAGCAGCGTAGAGAATCAGTCGAGCGGGGGTGACTACAATGAGCAGTTCTTC

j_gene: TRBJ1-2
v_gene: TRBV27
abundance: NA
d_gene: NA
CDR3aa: CASRPPGGHYGYTF
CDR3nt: TGTGCCAGCAGACCACCCGGGGGGCACTATGGCTACACCTTC

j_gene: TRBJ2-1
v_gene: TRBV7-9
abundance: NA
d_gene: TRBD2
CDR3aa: CASSPTGTMNEQFF
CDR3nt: TGTGCCAGCAGCCCTACCGGGACTATGAATGAGCAGTTCTTC

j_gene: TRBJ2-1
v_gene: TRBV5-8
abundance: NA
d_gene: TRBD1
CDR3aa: CASSLQGATYNEQFF
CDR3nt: TGTGCCAGCAGCTTGCAGGGGGCGACTTACAATGAGCAGTTCTTC

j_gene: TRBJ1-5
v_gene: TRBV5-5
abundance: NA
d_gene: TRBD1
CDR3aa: CASSPGGYSNQPQHF
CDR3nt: TGTGCCAGCAGCCCAGGGGGGTATAGCAATCAGCCCCAGCATTTT

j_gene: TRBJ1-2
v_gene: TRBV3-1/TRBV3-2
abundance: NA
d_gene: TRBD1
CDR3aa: CASSQSQGVGGYTF
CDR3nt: TGTGCCAGCAGCCAGAGTCAGGGGGTAGGGGGCTACACCTTC

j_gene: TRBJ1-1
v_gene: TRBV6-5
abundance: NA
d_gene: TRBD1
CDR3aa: CASSSEQGTEAFF
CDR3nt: TGTGCCAGCAGTTCCGAACAGGGGACTGAAGCTTTCTTT

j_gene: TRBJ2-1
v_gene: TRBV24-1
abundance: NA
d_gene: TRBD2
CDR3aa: CATSDLPGTTSTRNEQFF
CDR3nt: TGTGCCACCAGTGATTTGCCTGGGACTACCTCGACTAGGAATGAGCAGTTCTTC

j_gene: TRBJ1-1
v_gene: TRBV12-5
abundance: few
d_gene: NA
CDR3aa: CASGFSTGLNTEAFF
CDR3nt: TGTGCTAGTGGTTTCTCTACAGGGCTGAACACTGAAGCTTTCTTT

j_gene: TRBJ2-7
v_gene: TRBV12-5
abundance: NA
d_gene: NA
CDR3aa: CASGLATGPGEGEQYF
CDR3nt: TGTGCTAGTGGTTTGGCCACCGGCCCCGGGGAAGGCGAGCAGTACTTC

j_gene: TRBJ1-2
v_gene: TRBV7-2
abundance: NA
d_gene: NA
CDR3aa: CASSSGKGRGGYTF
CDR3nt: TGTGCCAGCAGCTCGGGGAAAGGGAGGGGTGGCTACACCTTC

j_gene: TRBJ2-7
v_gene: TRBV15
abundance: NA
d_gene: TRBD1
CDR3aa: CATSRTGDEQYF
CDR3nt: TGTGCCACCAGCAGGACAGGGGACGAGCAGTACTTC

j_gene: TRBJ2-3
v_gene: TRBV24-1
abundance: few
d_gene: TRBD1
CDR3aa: CATSDPAGTGRDTQYF
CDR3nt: TGTGCCACCAGTGACCCCGCCGGGACAGGGCGGGATACGCAGTATTTT

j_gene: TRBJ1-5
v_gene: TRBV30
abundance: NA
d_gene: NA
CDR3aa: CAWSVHRDQPQHF
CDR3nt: TGTGCCTGGAGTGTACACAGGGACCAGCCCCAGCATTTT

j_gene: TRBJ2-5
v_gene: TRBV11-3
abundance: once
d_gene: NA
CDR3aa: CASSFMAPETQYF
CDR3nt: TGTGCCAGCAGCTTCATGGCCCCAGAGACCCAGTACTTC

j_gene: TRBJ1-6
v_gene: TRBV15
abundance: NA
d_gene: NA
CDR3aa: CATSRDRHAYNSPLHF
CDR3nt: TGTGCCACCAGCAGAGACAGACATGCCTATAATTCACCCCTCCACTTT

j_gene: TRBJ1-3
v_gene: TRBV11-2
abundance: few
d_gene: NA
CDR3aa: CASSLQGYSGNTIYF
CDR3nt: TGTGCCAGCAGCTTGCAGGGATACTCTGGAAACACCATATATTTT

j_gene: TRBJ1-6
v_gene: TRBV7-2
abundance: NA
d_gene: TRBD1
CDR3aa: CASSGQGAGNSPLHF
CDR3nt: TGTGCCAGCAGCGGACAGGGGGCGGGTAATTCACCCCTCCACTTT

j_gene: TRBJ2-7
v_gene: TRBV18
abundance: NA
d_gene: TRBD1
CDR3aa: CASSPPTGTGIPYEQYF
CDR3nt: TGTGCCAGCTCACCACCAACCGGGACAGGGATACCCTACGAGCAGTACTTC

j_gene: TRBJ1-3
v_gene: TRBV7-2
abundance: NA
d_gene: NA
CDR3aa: CASSLVADSSGNTIYF
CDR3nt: TGTGCCAGCAGCTTAGTGGCAGACTCCTCTGGAAACACCATATATTTT

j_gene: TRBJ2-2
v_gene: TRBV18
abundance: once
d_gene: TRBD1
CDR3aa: CASSPVPGTVTGELFF
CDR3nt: TGTGCCAGCTCACCGGTTCCCGGGACAGTCACCGGGGAGCTGTTTTTT

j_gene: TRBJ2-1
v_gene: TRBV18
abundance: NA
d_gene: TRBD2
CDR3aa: CASSPPGLAYNEQFF
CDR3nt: TGTGCCAGCTCACCGCCGGGACTAGCCTACAATGAGCAGTTCTTC

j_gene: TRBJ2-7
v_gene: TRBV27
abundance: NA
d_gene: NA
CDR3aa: CASGGAGASHEQYF
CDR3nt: TGTGCCTCCGGAGGGGCGGGGGCTTCCCACGAGCAGTACTTC

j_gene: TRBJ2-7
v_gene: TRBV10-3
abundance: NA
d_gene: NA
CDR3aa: CAISGPEKGGAHEQYF
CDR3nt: TGTGCCATCAGTGGGCCGGAAAAAGGGGGGGCCCACGAGCAGTACTTC

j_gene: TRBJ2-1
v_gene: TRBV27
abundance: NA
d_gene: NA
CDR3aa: CASKTGTYNEQFF
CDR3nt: TGTGCCAGCAAAACAGGTACCTACAATGAGCAGTTCTTC

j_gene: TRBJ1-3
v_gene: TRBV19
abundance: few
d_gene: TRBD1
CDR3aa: CASSILRDRGHGNTIYF
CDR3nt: TGTGCCAGTAGTATCCTCCGGGACAGGGGGCACGGAAACACCATATATTTT

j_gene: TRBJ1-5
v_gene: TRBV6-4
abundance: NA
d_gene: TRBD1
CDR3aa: CASSAQGDQPQHF
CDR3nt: TGTGCCAGCAGTGCGCAGGGGGATCAGCCCCAGCATTTT

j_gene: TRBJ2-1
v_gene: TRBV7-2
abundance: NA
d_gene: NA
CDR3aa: CASSLDLWEDEQFF
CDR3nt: TGTGCCAGCAGCTTAGACCTCTGGGAGGATGAGCAGTTCTTC